A selection of T cell receptor beta chains follows, all from one sample in a study of T cell responses to AZD1222 COVID-19 vaccine. The protocol was immunoSEQ multiplex PCR, while the TCRdb copy is restricted to in-frame clones and leaves out a portion. The table shows some 120,000 clones, with about 80% occurring only once. Source: peripheral blood, taken on day 0 of AZD1222 vaccination. The receptors were sampled from an adult in good health. CDR3s include the opening cysteine and the closing phenylalanine or tryptophan. Fields, in order: V gene, J gene, D gene, CDR3 length, clone size, CDR3 protein, CDR3 DNA. The D gene is left open where the match is weak. Clone size appears in some rows only: once, few, many, or a class for an expanded clone.

TRBV12-5	TRBJ2-2	TRBD1	21	-	CASGSNSPGQGSIEWSGELFF	TGTGCTAGTGGTTCGAACTCCCCGGGACAGGGGTCGATTGAGTGGAGCGGGGAGCTGTTTTTT
TRBV27	TRBJ1-5	-	12	-	CASNTGLGPQHF	TGTGCCAGCAACACAGGGTTAGGGCCCCAGCATTTT
TRBV19	TRBJ1-5	-	16	-	CASTSSPPGTNQPQHF	TGTGCCAGTACTTCATCCCCTCCCGGGACCAATCAGCCCCAGCATTTT
TRBV10-3	TRBJ1-1	-	13	-	CAISEQGRPAGFF	TGTGCCATCAGTGAGCAGGGGCGGCCGGCGGGTTTCTTT
TRBV5-6	TRBJ1-1	-	16	-	CASSLRGRVVGTEAFF	TGTGCCAGCAGCTTACGGGGGCGGGTGGTTGGCACTGAAGCTTTCTTT
TRBV7-2	TRBJ1-2	-	15	-	CASSLAPGLNYGYTF	TGTGCCAGCAGCTTAGCCCCGGGTTTAAACTATGGCTACACCTTC
TRBV7-2	TRBJ1-2	-	14	-	CASRPESSVYGYTF	TGTGCCAGCAGACCAGAGAGCTCCGTTTATGGCTACACCTTC
TRBV7-9	TRBJ2-3	TRBD2	17	-	CASSAYPVLAGRDTQYF	TGTGCCAGCAGCGCGTATCCGGTGCTAGCGGGAAGAGATACGCAGTATTTT
TRBV11-3	TRBJ2-7	-	13	-	CASSLGGSHEQYF	TGTGCCAGCAGCTTAGGGGGTAGTCACGAGCAGTACTTC
TRBV7-6	TRBJ1-2	TRBD1	15	-	CASSLFSGGASGYTF	TGTGCCAGCAGCTTATTTTCAGGGGGCGCGAGTGGCTACACCTTC
TRBV7-9	TRBJ1-4	TRBD1	16	once	CASSAGQGTSNEKLFF	TGTGCCAGCAGCGCAGGACAGGGGACTTCTAATGAAAAACTGTTTTTT
TRBV27	TRBJ1-1	TRBD1	13	once	CASRLTGGATAFF	TGTGCCAGCAGGTTGACAGGGGGAGCGACGGCTTTCTTT
TRBV11-2	TRBJ2-7	-	16	-	CASSYGQGYRAYEQYF	TGTGCCAGCAGCTACGGGCAGGGGTACCGCGCCTACGAGCAGTACTTC
TRBV3-1/TRBV3-2	TRBJ2-1	TRBD2	15	-	CASSHSGGALNEQFF	TGTGCCAGCAGCCATAGCGGGGGGGCATTAAATGAGCAGTTCTTC
TRBV2	TRBJ2-2	-	13	-	CASSGSVTGELFF	TGTGCCAGCAGTGGGAGCGTCACCGGGGAGCTGTTTTTT
TRBV6-2/TRBV6-3	TRBJ2-7	-	16	-	CASSYSTGRSSYEQYF	TGTGCCAGCAGTTACTCAACGGGACGGTCCTCCTACGAGCAGTACTTC
TRBV6-5	TRBJ2-3	TRBD1	14	-	CASSRTGMADTQYF	TGTGCCAGCAGCCGGACAGGGATGGCAGATACGCAGTATTTT
TRBV19	TRBJ1-1	-	16	-	CASSIDLPAGNTEAFF	TGTGCCAGTAGTATAGATCTTCCGGCGGGGAACACTGAAGCTTTCTTT
TRBV19	TRBJ1-1	TRBD1	15	-	CASSVPGQGHRAAFF	TGTGCCAGTAGCGTCCCAGGACAGGGTCATAGGGCAGCTTTCTTT
TRBV7-9	TRBJ1-4	-	15	once	CASSLFSPENEKLFF	TGTGCCAGCAGCTTGTTTTCTCCAGAGAATGAAAAACTGTTTTTT
TRBV19	TRBJ1-4	-	14	-	CASSMLAGREKLFF	TGTGCCAGTAGTATGCTGGCCGGTAGGGAAAAACTGTTTTTT